These 16 T cell receptor beta chains came from one sample sequenced in a study of blood T cell repertoires in COVID-19. The data were produced by immunoSEQ multiplex PCR, yet TCRdb's version contains in-frame clones alone and is incomplete. The table includes more than 85,000 clones, about 89% detected once. The source material was peripheral blood. The receptors derive from a man between 60 and 75 years old with acute or convalescent COVID-19.

The chain carries TRBV18 and TRBJ2-5; no clear D. The CDR3 runs to 13 residues. The ends were cut back, 0 bases at V and 4 bases at J, with 6 bases in the middle. Per the germline V gene, CDR1 is KGHSH and CDR2 is LQKENI. The CDR3, as DNA: TGTGCCAGCTCACCACCCCCCGGAGAGACCCAGTACTTC. Translated: CASSPPPGETQYF.

The rearrangement links TRBV10-3 to TRBJ2-4; TRBD1 might be the D (6 bases). V lost 9 bases, J lost 5 bases, and 14 bases lay in between. Germline V lookup: CDR1 ENHRY, CDR2 SYGVKD. This CDR3 comprises 13 residues. The CDR3 sequence is CAIQDRMQNIQYF. CDR3 nucleotides: TGTGCCATTCAAGACAGGATGCAAAACATTCAGTACTTC.

CDR3 sequence: CASTLGTGPSYEQYF. CDR3 DNA: TGTGCCAGCACCTTGGGGACAGGGCCCTCCTACGAGCAGTACTTC. The rearrangement links TRBV6-1 to TRBJ2-7; 9 nucleotides agree with TRBD1. V shed 7 bases, J shed 0 bases, and the junction held 7 bases outside the gene matches. CDR1 and CDR2 from the germline V gene are MNHNS and SASEGT. The CDR3 consists of 15 residues.

The DNA for the CDR3 is TGTGCCAGCAGTTTAAAGAGGGGAAACACCATATATTTT. Its translation: CASSLKRGNTIYF. This chain links TRBV28 with TRBJ1-3; D remains ambiguous. Per the germline V gene, CDR1 is MDHEN and CDR2 is SYDVKM. There are 13 residues in the CDR3. The V end lost 2 bases, the J end lost 4 bases, and 6 bases lay between the germline ends.

The chain carries TRBV5-1 and TRBJ1-1; D is undetermined. The V gene lost 4 bases and the J gene lost 7 bases, with 23 bases spanning the gap. In germline, CDR1 is SGHRS, CDR2 YFSETQ. This CDR3 spans 16 amino acids. DNA for the CDR3: TGCGCCAGCAGCCAGAGTAAGCAGGCACCCTTCGATGAAGCTTTCTTT. Its protein is CASSQSKQAPFDEAFF.

The rearrangement uses TRBV27 and TRBJ2-7, with 7 bases that match TRBD1. V lost 5 bases, J lost 0 bases, and 19 bases stayed unmatched. The CDR3 contains 19 residues. Germline CDR1 is MNHEY and CDR2 is SMNVEV (reference sequence). CDR3 amino acids: CASSTGVGRRVTTSYEQYF. CDR3 bases: TGTGCCAGCAGTACAGGGGTTGGGCGGCGGGTAACAACCTCCTACGAGCAGTACTTC.

This clone was found once. This rearrangement joins TRBV5-6 to TRBJ2-2; no definite D call. The length of the CDR3 is 17 residues. The V end lost 3 bases, the J end lost 1 base, and 16 bases lay between the germline ends. CDR1 SGHDT and CDR2 YYEEEE come from the germline V gene. The CDR3 loop is CASSSIAGSRNTGELFF. The CDR3, as DNA: TGTGCCAGCAGCTCTATCGCAGGCTCGAGGAACACCGGGGAGCTGTTTTTT.

The V call is TRBV4-2, the J call TRBJ2-7; 10 bases line up with TRBD1. Germline trimming cut 1 base from V and 7 bases from J; bases unmatched to any gene: 10. Germline V gene sequence: CDR1 LGHNA, CDR2 YNFKEQ. The CDR3 length is 16 residues. This CDR3 reads CASSQGGRQGAREQYF. Here the CDR3 DNA reads TGTGCCAGCAGCCAAGGTGGAAGACAGGGGGCGAGAGAGCAGTACTTC.

The chain recombines TRBV6-5 with TRBJ1-1; maybe TRBD1 (5 bases). Looked up from germline, CDR1 is MNHEY and CDR2 is SVGAGI. Trimming pared 7 bases from V and 8 bases from J, leaving 17 bases between. The CDR3 is made up of 13 amino acids. This CDR3 is CASKSRGIPEAFF. The CDR3 DNA reads TGTGCCAGCAAAAGCCGGGGGATTCCCGAAGCTTTCTTT.

This sequence joins TRBV2 and TRBJ1-2, with D maybe TRBD1 (6 bases). CDR1 is SNHLY and CDR2 is FYNNEI in the germline V gene. Trimming removed 6 bases from V and 8 bases from J, with 16 bases in between. The CDR3 totals 13 residues. CDR3 nucleotide sequence: TGTGCCAGCAGCCAAGGGGGGGCTATGGGCTACACCTTC. Its protein is CASSQGGAMGYTF. Looking up the rest from reference TRBV2 and TRBJ1-2 gives the full variable domain: EPEVTQTPSHQVTQMGQEVILRCVPISNHLYFYWYRQILGQKVEFLVSFYNNEISEKSEIFDDQFSVERPDGSNFTLKIRSTKLEDSAMYFCASSQGGAMGYTFGSGTRLTVV.

The V and J genes are TRBV30 and TRBJ2-2; D may be TRBD2 (7 bases). Germline assignment: CDR1 GTSNPN and CDR2 SVGIG (reference sequence). The CDR3 is made up of 15 amino acids. Trimming took off 2 bases at V and 7 bases at J, with 17 bases between the two ends. The CDR3 DNA is TGTGCCTGGAGTAAGGGGGGAGGGCCAATCGGGGAGCTGTTTTTT. Its protein product is CAWSKGGGPIGELFF.

DNA of the CDR3: TGTGCCAGCAGCCCAGACAGAAGTAACACTGAAGCTTTCTTT. Amino acid sequence: CASSPDRSNTEAFF. V usage is TRBV7-3 and J usage is TRBJ1-1, with D tentatively TRBD1 (5 bases). The V and J ends lost 5 bases and 2 bases respectively, with 12 bases between them. The CDR3 runs 14 residues. CDR1 SGHTA and CDR2 FQGTGA come from the germline V gene.

This clone was observed once. DNA for the CDR3: TGCGCCAGCAGTTTACAGGGGGCGAAGGGCTACACCTTC. Translating it yields CASSLQGAKGYTF. The V gene is TRBV5-1, the J gene TRBJ1-2; 9 bases align to TRBD1. Germline assignment: CDR1 SGHRS and CDR2 YFSETQ. V shed 5 bases, J shed 8 bases, and the junction held 7 bases outside the gene matches. CDR3 length: 13 amino acids.

The V gene is TRBV19, the J gene TRBJ1-4; TRBD1 matches at 12 bases. There are 15 residues in the CDR3. Germline V gene lookup returns CDR1 LNHDA and CDR2 SQIVND (reference sequence). J lost 8 bases, V lost 5 bases, and 6 bases had no gene match. The CDR3 sequence is CASSRDGTGGEKLFF. DNA of the CDR3: TGTGCCAGTAGTCGGGATGGGACAGGGGGCGAAAAACTGTTTTTT.

In this sample, this clone turned up once. The chain couples TRBV19 to TRBJ1-6; 8 nucleotides align to TRBD1. The CDR3 contains 15 residues. The germline gives CDR1 LNHDA, CDR2 SQIVND (reference sequence). V trimming: 7 bases; J trimming: 7 bases; junction bases outside the gene matches: 9. As DNA, the CDR3 is TGTGCCAGTATAGGTGGGGACAGGCGCAATTCACCCCTCCACTTT. It translates to CASIGGDRRNSPLHF.

The chain uses TRBV5-1 and TRBJ2-5; TRBD1 matches at 8 bases. Germline-derived CDR1 and CDR2 are SGHRS and YFSETQ. Unmatched junction bases numbered 5, after V lost 2 bases and J lost 2 bases. This CDR3 region has 15 residues. The CDR3 region is CASSFGQGAQETQYF. CDR3 sequence (DNA): TGCGCCAGCAGCTTCGGACAGGGTGCACAAGAGACCCAGTACTTC.